What follows is one TCR beta chain and its context. The assay was immunoSEQ multiplex PCR, and TCRdb's table has in-frame clones only and misses some. Seen here are approximately 100,000 clones, under 85% observed once, and the top ten hold 9.5% to 15%. The sample comes from a study of blood T cell repertoires in COVID-19. CDR3 length: 16 amino acids. V lost 0 bases, J lost 3 bases, and 14 bases lay in between. In germline, CDR1 is SGDLS, CDR2 YYNGEE. The gene calls are TRBV9 and TRBJ2-3; D possibly corresponds to TRBD2 (5 bases). The sequencing sample was made of peripheral blood. The sequence was collected from a human donor in a cohort sampled during active COVID-19. The CDR3 is CASSVGAGRGTDTQYF. In DNA, the CDR3 is TGTGCCAGCAGCGTAGGGGCGGGTCGGGGTACAGATACGCAGTATTTT.